The 2 T cell receptor beta chains given below trace back to one sample, sequenced in a study of T-cell memory formation after mild COVID-19. In TCRdb, the 5' RACE reads were re-called with MiXCR into one record per CDR3 protein. The sample shows 200,000 to 250,000 distinct CDR3 sequences, about 15% of them seen only once. The source material was PBMCs or a T cell subset sorted from them (not recorded which). These receptors came from a man younger than 30 who had mild COVID-19 (a few samples of this study predate the infection). Cell type and time point are not known.

The chain links TRBV6-4 to TRBJ2-6; D uncertain. The germline V gene has CDR1 MRHNA and CDR2 SNTAGT. Trimming pared 4 bases from V and 1 base from J, leaving 5 bases between. This CDR3 is 14 amino acids long. CDR3 protein: CASSAISGANVLTF. CDR3 sequence (DNA): TGTGCCAGCAGTGCGATATCTGGGGCCAACGTCCTGACTTTC.

This CDR3 reads CASSPGERGGPDTQYF. The CDR3 nucleotides read TGTGCCAGCAGCCCGGGAGAGCGGGGGGGGCCAGATACGCAGTATTTT. The V and J genes are TRBV7-3 and TRBJ2-3; 10 nucleotides align to TRBD2. Germline V gives CDR1 SGHTA, CDR2 FQGTGA. CDR3 size: 16 residues. Trimming cost V 5 bases and J 4 bases; bases outside gene matches: 9. Together with reference TRBV7-3 and TRBJ2-3, the CDR3 gives the full variable domain: GAGVSQTPSNKVTEKGKYVELRCDPISGHTALYWYRQSLGQGPEFLIYFQGTGAADDSGLPNDRFFAVRPEGSVSTLKIQRTERGDSAVYLCASSPGERGGPDTQYFGPGTRLTVL.